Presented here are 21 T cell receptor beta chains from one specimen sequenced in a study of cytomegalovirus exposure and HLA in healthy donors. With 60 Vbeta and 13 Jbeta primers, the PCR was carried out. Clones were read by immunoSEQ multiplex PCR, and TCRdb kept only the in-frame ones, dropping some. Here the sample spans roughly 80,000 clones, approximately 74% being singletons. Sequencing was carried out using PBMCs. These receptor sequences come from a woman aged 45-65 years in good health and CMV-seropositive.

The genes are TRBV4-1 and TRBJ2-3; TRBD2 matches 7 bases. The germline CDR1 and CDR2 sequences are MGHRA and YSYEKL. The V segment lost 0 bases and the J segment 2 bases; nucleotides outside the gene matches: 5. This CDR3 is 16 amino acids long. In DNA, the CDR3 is TGCGCCAGCAGCCAAGATTCAGCGGGACTCACAGATACGCAGTATTTT. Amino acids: CASSQDSAGLTDTQYF.

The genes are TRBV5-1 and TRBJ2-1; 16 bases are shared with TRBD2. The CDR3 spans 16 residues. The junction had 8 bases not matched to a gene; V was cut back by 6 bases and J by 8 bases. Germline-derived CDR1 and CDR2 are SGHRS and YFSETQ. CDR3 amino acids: CASTTGTSGRADEQFF. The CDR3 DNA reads TGCGCCAGCACAACCGGGACTAGCGGGAGGGCGGATGAGCAGTTCTTC.

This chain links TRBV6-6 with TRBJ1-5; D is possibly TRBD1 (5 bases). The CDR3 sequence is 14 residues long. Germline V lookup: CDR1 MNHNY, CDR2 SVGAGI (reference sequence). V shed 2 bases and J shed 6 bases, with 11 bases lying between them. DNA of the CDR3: TGTGCCAGCAGTTACCGCGGGGCAAGTCAGCCCCAGCATTTT. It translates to CASSYRGASQPQHF.

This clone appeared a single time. The CDR3 sequence is CSAVGQGGNEQYF. In DNA, the CDR3 is TGCAGCGCAGTGGGACAGGGTGGCAACGAGCAGTACTTC. The chain is built from TRBV29-1 and TRBJ2-7; 9 bases line up with TRBD1. The germline CDR1 and CDR2 sequences are SQVTM and ANQGSEA. This CDR3 comprises 13 residues. Trimming cost V 7 bases and J 5 bases; bases outside gene matches: 9.

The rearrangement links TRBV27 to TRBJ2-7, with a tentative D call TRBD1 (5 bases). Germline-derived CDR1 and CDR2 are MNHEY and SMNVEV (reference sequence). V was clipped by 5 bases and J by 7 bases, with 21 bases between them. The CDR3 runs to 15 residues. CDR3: CASSPKRQLQGEQYF. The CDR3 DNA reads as TGTGCCAGCAGTCCAAAAAGACAGCTGCAAGGGGAGCAGTACTTC.

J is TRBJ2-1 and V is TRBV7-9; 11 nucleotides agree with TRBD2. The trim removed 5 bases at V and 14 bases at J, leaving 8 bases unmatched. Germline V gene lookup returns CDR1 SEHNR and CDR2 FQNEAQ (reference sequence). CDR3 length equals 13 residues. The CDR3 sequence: CASSPPGLAVKFF. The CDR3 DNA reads TGTGCCAGCAGCCCCCCGGGACTAGCGGTCAAGTTCTTC.

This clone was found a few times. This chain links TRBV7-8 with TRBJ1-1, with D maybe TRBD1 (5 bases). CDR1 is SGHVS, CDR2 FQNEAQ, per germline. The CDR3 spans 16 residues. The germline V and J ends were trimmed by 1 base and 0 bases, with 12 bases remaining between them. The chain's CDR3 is CASSLVGGRVNTEAFF. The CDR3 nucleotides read TGTGCCAGCAGCTTAGTCGGGGGACGGGTGAACACTGAAGCTTTCTTT.

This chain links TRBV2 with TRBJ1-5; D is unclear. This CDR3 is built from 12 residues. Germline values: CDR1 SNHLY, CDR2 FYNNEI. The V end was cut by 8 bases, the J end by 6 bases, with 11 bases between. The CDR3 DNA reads TGTGCCAGCGGGGTGGAGGGTCAGCCCCAGCATTTT. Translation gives CASGVEGQPQHF.

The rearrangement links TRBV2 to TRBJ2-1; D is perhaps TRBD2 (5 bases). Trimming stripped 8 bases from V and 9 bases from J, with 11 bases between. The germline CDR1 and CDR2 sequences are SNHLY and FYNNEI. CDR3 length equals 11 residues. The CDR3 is CASGGSGEQFF. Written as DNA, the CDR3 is TGTGCCAGCGGAGGCTCTGGTGAGCAGTTCTTC. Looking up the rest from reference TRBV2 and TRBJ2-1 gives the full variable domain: EPEVTQTPSHQVTQMGQEVILRCVPISNHLYFYWYRQILGQKVEFLVSFYNNEISEKSEIFDDQFSVERPDGSNFTLKIRSTKLEDSAMYFCASGGSGEQFFGPGTRLTVL.

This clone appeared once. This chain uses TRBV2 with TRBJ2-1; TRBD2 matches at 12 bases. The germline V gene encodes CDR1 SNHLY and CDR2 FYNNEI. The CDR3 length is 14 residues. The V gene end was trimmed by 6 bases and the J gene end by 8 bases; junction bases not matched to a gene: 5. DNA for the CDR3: TGTGCCAGCAGCCCACTAGCGGGAGGAGATGAGCAGTTCTTC. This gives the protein CASSPLAGGDEQFF. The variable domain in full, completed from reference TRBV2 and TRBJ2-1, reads EPEVTQTPSHQVTQMGQEVILRCVPISNHLYFYWYRQILGQKVEFLVSFYNNEISEKSEIFDDQFSVERPDGSNFTLKIRSTKLEDSAMYFCASSPLAGGDEQFFGPGTRLTVL.

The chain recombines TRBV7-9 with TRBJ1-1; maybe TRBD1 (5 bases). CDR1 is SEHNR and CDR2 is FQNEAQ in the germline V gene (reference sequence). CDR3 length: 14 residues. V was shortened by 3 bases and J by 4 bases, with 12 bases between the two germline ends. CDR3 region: CASSFARAGTEAFF. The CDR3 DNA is TGTGCCAGCAGCTTTGCCAGGGCTGGCACTGAAGCTTTCTTT.

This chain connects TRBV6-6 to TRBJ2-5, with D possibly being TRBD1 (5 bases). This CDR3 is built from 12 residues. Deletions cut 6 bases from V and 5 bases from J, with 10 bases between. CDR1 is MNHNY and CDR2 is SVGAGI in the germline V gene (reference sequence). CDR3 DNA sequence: TGTGCCAGCAGACAGGCCCAGGAGACCCAGTACTTC. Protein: CASRQAQETQYF.

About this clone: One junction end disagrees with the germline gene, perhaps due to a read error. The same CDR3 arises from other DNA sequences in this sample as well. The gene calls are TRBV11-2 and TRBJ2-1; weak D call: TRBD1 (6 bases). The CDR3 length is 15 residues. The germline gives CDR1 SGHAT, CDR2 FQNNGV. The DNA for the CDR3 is TGTGCCAGCAGCTCCCTCGGACAGTCCTACAATGAGCAATTCTTC. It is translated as CASSSLGQSYNEQFF.

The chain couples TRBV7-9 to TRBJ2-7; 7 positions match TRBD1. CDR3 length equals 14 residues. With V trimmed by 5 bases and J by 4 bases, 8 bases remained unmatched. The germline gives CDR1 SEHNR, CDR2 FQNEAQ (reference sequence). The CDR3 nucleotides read TGTGCCAGCAGCGAACAGGGGTTGGGGTACGAGCAGTACTTC. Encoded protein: CASSEQGLGYEQYF.

CDR3 in amino acids: CASSETGDEQFF. CDR3 DNA: TGCGCCAGCAGCGAAACAGGGGATGAGCAGTTCTTC. V and J are TRBV5-1 and TRBJ2-1; 7 positions match TRBD1. Germline V gene lookup returns CDR1 SGHRS and CDR2 YFSETQ. CDR3 length: 12 amino acids. V shed 4 bases and J 8 bases; nucleotides not matched to a gene: 3.

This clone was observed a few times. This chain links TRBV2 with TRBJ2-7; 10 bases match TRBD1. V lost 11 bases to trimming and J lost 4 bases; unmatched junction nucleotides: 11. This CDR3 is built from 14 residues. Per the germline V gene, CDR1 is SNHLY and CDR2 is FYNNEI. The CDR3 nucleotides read TGTGCCGACGCTAGTGGGACAGGGGAATACGAGCAGTACTTC. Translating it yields CADASGTGEYEQYF. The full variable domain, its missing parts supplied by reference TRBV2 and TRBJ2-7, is EPEVTQTPSHQVTQMGQEVILRCVPISNHLYFYWYRQILGQKVEFLVSFYNNEISEKSEIFDDQFSVERPDGSNFTLKIRSTKLEDSAMYFCADASGTGEYEQYFGPGTRLTVT.

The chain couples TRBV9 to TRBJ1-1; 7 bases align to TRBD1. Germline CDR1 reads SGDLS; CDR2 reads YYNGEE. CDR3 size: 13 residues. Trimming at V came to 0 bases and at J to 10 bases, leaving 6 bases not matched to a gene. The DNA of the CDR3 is TGTGCCAGCAGCGTAGAACAGGGGAACGCAGCTTTCTTT. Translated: CASSVEQGNAAFF. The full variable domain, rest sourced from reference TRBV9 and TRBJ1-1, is DSGVTQTPKHLITATGQRVTLRCSPRSGDLSVYWYQQSLDQGLQFLIQYYNGEERAKGNILERFSAQQFPDLHSELNLSSLELGDSALYFCASSVEQGNAAFFGQGTRLTVV.

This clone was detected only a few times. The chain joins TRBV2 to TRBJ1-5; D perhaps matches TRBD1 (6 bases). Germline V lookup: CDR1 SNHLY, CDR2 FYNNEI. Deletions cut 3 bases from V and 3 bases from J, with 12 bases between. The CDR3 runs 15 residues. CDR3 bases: TGTGCCAGCAGTGAGGGGGGGGCCGACAATCAGCCCCAGCATTTT. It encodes CASSEGGADNQPQHF.

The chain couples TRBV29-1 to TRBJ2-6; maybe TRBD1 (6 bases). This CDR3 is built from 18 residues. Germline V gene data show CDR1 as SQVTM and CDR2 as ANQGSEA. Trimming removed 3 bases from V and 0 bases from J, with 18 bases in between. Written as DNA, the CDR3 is TGCAGCGTTGAGAGATACAGGGACGCCGACTCTGGGGCCAACGTCCTGACTTTC. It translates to CSVERYRDADSGANVLTF. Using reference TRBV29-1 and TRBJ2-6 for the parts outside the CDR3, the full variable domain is SAVISQKPSRDICQRGTSLTIQCQVDSQVTMMFWYRQQPGQSLTLIATANQGSEATYESGFVIDKFPISRPNLTFSTLTVSNMSPEDSSIYLCSVERYRDADSGANVLTFGAGSRLTVL.

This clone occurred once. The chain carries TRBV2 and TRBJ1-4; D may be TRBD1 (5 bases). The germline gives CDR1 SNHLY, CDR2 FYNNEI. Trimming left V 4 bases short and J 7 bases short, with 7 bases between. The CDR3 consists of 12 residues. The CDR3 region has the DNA TGTGCCAGCAGTGGGGGGGGTGAAAAACTGTTTTTT. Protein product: CASSGGGEKLFF. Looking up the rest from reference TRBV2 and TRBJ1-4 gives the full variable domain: EPEVTQTPSHQVTQMGQEVILRCVPISNHLYFYWYRQILGQKVEFLVSFYNNEISEKSEIFDDQFSVERPDGSNFTLKIRSTKLEDSAMYFCASSGGGEKLFFGSGTQLSVL.

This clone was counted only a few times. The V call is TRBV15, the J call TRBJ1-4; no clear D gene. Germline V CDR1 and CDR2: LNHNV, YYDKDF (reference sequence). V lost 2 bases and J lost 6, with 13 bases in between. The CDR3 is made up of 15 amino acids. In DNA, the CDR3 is TGTGCCACCAGCAGACCCGAGGTGATGGATGAAAAACTGTTTTTT. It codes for CATSRPEVMDEKLFF. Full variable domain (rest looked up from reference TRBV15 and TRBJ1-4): DAMVIQNPRYQVTQFGKPVTLSCSQTLNHNVMYWYQQKSSQAPKLLFHYYDKDFNNEADTPDNFQSRRPNTSFCFLDIRSPGLGDTAMYLCATSRPEVMDEKLFFGSGTQLSVL.